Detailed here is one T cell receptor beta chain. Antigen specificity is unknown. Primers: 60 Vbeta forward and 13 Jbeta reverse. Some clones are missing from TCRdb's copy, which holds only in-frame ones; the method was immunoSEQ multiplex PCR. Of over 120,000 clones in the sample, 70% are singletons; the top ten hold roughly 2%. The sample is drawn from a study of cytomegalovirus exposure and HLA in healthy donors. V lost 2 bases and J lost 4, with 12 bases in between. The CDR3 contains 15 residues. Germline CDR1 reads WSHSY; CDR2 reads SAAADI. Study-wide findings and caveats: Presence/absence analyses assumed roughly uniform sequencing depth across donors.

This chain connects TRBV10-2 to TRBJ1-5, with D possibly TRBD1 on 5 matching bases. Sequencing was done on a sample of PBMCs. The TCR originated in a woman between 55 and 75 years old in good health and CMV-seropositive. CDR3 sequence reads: CASSEGDYGNQPQHF. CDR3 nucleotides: TGCGCCAGCAGTGAGGGGGACTACGGGAATCAGCCCCAGCATTTT.